A single TCR beta chain is shown here with its context. This clonotype was counted once. The target of this receptor is not known. Within one base of it there is no much larger clone, and no base qualities were kept. Single-read evidence is weak. The CDR3 contains 11 residues, cysteine and phenylalanine counted. Only CDR3 DNA is held: 33 bases, read in frame from base 1. Trimming at the junction amounts to 0 bases on V and 5 bases on J, and the germline ends lie 4 bases apart. The germline V gene (reference sequence) specifies DFQATT as CDR1 and SNEGSKA as CDR2. Ficoll-Paque density gradient centrifugation was the method used to isolate PBMCs. The data were taken from a study of T-cell memory formation after mild COVID-19 (dated by TCRdb to the early 2020s). Context from the whole study: Most TCR sequence clusters were specific to one of the two donors. Longitudinal TCRalpha and TCRbeta repertoire sequencing tracked T-cell clones expanding and contracting after mild COVID-19 in two donors. The cohort comprised two young, previously healthy adult volunteers, one female and one male.

The instrument given in TCRdb is Illumina NovaSeq 6000. TCRalpha and TCRbeta cDNA libraries were built by 5'RACE with constant-segment primers, adding sample barcodes and unique molecular identifiers. RNA was extracted from every sample with Trizol reagent. Library amplification was performed in two PCR steps, and a second sample barcode and Illumina TruSeq adapters were introduced in the second step. Sequencing of the libraries was done on an Illumina NovaSeq, producing 2 x 150 bp paired-end reads. Turning to the authors' computational methods: With migec v1.2.7, reads were demultiplexed and then collapsed into UMI-guided consensus sequences. Using mixcr v2.1.11, UMI consensuses were aligned to TRA and TRB V and J templates and then assembled into clonotypes. A clonotype was counted as expanded or contracted only if both edgeR and NoisET called the change significant, with noise models trained on biological replicates. For edgeR calls, a false discovery rate-adjusted p below 0.01 and a log2 fold-change threshold of 1 were applied. As an exploratory analysis of dynamics, max-normalized trajectories of the 1000 most abundant clonotypes were examined with PCA combined with hierarchical clustering. The CD4 or CD8 phenotype of responding clones was assigned using the separately sequenced CD4+ and CD8+ repertoires. TCRdb redid the processing of the public reads, applying fastp at Q25 and MiXCR, and retained in-frame beta chains. CDR3 protein sequences are deduplicated, and each keeps its most common genes and DNA. The V and J calls were not made by the authors but by TCRdb's processing. The sample table lists some 300,000 distinct CDR3 sequences, around 20% of them with a count of one. The ten largest clones represent 20% to 25% of the sample.

Study-level results and caveats: Clones contracting from day 15 to 85 had balanced CD4/CD8 phenotypes, while a second wave expanding from day 15 to 37 was biased towards CD4+. The study included only a couple of mild cases, and larger cohorts that include severe cases with pre-infection samples were judged to be necessary. Contracting CD4+ clones were found mainly in CM and EM memory subsets, while CD8+ clones were enriched in EMRA. The second-wave clones that peaked on day 37 were not confirmed to be SARS-CoV-2 specific. Some responding clones were detected in pre-infection memory, which suggested that pre-existing cross-reactive memory T cells had joined the SARS-CoV-2 response.

The V and J genes are TRBV20-1 and TRBJ1-1; the D gene is not confidently resolved. Sequenced input: PBMCs or a T cell subset sorted from them (not recorded which). This clonotype was obtained from a man between 18 and 29 years old who had mild COVID-19 (a few samples of this study predate the infection). The sample titles of this study are shuffled in the database, so cell type and time point are left out; the donor was told from shared clones. The CDR3 region has the sequence CSAREGTEAFF. The DNA sequence is TGCAGTGCTAGAGAGGGGACTGAAGCTTTCTTT.